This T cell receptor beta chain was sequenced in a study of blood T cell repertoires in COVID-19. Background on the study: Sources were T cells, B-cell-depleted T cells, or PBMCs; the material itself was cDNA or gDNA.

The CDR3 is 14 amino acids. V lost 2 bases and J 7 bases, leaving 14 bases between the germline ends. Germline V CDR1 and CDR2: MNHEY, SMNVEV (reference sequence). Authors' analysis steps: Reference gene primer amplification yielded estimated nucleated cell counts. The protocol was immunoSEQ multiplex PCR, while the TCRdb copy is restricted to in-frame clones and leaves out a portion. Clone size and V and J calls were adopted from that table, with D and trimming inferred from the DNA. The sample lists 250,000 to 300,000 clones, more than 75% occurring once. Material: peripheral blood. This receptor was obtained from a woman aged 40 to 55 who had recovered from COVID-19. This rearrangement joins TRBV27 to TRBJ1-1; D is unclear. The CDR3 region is CASSLRRYFGEAFF. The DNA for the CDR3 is TGTGCCAGCAGTTTAAGGAGATATTTTGGTGAAGCTTTCTTT.